This T cell receptor (beta chain) was sequenced during a study of CD8 T cells in ankylosing spondylitis. Construction of TCR beta libraries was performed using quantitative 5'-RACE with molecular barcodes. One entry per CDR3 protein, called by TCRdb with MiXCR from the 5' RACE reads. The profile shows around 180,000 distinct CDR3 sequences, over 15% of them singletons. This clonotype came up a few times. The target antigen is unknown. CDR3 length: 15 amino acids. The junction had 7 bases not matched to a gene; V was cut back by 0 bases and J by 7 bases. CDR1 and CDR2 from the germline V gene are SGHKS and YYEKEE (reference sequence). Regarding the study as a whole: A motif of 7 or 8 highly homologous TCR beta variants was seen as apparently characteristic of ankylosing spondylitis blood. Within matched ankylosing spondylitis synovial fluid, disease-linked clones were reportedly significantly enriched. Prior work had noted some motif variants in reactive arthritis blood and synovial fluid.

This chain connects TRBV5-5 to TRBJ2-1; 7 bases agree with TRBD2. Sequenced: blood, either unsorted or a sorted T cell fraction (not recorded which). The clonotype comes from a male donor aged 5-30 years with ankylosing spondylitis or in good health (not recorded which). Written as DNA, the CDR3 is TGTGCCAGCAGCTTGGGGGCGGGAGTTGGGAATGAGCAGTTCTTC. Protein: CASSLGAGVGNEQFF.